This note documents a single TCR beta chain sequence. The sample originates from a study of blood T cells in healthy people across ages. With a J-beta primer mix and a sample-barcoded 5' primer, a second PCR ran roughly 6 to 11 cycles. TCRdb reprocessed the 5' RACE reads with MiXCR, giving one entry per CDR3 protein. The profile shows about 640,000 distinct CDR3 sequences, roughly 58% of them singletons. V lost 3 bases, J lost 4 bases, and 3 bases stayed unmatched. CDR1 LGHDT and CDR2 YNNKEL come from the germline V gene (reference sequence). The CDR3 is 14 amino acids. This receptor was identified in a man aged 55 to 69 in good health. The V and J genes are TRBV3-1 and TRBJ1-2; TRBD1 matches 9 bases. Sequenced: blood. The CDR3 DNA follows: TGTGCCAGCAGCCAGGTGACAGGGGGCTATGGCTACACCTTC. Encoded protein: CASSQVTGGYGYTF.